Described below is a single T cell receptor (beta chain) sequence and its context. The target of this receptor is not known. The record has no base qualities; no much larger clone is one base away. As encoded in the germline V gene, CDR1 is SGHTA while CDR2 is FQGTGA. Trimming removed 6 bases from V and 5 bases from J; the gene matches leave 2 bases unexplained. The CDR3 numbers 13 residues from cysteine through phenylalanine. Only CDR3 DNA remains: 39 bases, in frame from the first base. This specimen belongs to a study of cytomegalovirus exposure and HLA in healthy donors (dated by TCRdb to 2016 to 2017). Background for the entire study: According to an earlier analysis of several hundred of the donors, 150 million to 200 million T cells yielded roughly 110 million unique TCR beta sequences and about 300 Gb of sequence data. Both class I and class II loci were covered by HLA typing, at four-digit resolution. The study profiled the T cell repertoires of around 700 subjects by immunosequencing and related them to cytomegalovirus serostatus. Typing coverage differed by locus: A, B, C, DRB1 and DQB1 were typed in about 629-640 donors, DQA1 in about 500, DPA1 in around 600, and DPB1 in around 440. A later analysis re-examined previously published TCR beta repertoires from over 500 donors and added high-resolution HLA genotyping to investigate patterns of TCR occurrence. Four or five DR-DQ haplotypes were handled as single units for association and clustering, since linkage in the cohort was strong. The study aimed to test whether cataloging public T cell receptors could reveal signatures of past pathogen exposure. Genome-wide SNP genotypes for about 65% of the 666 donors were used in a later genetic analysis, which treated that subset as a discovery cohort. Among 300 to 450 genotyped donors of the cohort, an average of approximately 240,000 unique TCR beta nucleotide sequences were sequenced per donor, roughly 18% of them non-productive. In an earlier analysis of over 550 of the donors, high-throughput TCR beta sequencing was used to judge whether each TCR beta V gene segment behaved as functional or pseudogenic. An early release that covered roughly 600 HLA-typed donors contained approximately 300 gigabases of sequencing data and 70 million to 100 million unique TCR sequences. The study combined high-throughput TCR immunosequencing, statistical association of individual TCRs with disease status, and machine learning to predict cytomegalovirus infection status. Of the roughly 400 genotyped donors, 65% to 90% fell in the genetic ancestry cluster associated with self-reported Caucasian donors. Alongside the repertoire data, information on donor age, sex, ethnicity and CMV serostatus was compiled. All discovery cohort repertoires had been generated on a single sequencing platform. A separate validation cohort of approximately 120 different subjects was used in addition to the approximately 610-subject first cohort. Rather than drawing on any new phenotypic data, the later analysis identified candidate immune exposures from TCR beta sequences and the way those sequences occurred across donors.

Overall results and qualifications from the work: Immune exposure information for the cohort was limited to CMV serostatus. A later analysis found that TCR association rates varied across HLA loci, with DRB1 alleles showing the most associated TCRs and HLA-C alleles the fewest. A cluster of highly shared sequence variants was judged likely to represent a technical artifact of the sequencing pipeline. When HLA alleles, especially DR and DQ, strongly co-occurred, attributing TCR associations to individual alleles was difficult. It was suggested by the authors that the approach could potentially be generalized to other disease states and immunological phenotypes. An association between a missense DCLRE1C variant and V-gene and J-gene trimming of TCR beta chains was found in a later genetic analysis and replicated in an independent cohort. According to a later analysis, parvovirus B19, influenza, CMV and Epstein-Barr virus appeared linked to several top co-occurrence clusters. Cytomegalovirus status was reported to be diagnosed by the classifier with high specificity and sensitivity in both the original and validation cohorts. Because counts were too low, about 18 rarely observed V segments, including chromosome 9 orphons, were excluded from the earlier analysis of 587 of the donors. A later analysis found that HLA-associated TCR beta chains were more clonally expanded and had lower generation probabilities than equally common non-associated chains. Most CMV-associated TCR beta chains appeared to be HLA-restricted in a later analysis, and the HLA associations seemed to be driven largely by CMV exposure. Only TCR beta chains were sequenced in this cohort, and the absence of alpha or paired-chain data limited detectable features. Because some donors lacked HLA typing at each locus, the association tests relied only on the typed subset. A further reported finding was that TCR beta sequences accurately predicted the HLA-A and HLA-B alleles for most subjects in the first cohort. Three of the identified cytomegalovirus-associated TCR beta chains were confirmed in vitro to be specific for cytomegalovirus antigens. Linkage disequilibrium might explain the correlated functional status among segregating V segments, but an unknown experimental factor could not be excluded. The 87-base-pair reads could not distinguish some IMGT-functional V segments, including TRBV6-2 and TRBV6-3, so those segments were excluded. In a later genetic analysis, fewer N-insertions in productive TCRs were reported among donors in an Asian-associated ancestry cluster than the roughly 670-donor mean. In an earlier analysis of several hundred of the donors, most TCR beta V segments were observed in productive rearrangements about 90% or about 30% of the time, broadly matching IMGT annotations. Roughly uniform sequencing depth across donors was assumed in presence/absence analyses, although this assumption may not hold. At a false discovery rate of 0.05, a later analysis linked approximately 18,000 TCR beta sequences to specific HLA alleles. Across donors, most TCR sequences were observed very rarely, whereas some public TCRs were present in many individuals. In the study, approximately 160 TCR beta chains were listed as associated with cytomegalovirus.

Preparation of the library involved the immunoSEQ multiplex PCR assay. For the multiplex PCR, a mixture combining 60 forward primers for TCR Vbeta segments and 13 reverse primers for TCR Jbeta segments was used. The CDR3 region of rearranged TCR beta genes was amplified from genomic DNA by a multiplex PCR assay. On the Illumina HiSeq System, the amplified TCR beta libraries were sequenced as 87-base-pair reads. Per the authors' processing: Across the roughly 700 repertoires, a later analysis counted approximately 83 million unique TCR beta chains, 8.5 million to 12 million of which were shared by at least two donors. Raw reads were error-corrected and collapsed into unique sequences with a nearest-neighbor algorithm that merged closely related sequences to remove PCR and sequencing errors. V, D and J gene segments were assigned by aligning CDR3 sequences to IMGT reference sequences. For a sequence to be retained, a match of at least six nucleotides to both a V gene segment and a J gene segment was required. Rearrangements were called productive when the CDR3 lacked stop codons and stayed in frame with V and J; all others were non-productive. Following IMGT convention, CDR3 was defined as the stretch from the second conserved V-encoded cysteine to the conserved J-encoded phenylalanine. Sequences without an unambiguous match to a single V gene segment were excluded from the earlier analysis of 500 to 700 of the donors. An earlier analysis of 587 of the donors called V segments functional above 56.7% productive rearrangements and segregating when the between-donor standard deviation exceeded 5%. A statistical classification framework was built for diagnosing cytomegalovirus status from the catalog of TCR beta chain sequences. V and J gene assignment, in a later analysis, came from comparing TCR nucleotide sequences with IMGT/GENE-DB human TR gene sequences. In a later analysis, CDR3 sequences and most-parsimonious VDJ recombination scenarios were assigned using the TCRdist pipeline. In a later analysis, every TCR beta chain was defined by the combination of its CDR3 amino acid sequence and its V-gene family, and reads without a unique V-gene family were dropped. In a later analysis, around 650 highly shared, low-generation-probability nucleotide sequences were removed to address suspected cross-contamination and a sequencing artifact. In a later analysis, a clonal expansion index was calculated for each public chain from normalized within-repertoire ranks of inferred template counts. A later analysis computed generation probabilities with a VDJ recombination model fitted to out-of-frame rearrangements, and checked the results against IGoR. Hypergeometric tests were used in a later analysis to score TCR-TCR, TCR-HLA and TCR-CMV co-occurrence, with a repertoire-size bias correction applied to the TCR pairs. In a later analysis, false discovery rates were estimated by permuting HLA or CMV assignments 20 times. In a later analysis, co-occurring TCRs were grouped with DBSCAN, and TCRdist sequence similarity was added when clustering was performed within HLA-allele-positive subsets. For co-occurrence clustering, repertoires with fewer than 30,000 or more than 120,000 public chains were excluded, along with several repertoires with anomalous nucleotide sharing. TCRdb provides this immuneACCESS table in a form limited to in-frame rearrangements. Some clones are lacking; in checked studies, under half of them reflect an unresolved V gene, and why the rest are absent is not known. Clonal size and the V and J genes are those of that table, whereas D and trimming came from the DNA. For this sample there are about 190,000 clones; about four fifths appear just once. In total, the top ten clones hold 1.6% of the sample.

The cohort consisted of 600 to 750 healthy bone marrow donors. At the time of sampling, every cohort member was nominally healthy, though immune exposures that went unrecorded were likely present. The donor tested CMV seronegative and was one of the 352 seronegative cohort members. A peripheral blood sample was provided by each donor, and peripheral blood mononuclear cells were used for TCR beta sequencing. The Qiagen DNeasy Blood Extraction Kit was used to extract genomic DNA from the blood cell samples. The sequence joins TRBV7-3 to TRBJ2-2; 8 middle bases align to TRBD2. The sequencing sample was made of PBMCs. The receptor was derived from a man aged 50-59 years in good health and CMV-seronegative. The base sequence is TGTGCCAGCAGACGGGAGGGAACCGGGGAGCTGTTTTTT. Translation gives CASRREGTGELFF.